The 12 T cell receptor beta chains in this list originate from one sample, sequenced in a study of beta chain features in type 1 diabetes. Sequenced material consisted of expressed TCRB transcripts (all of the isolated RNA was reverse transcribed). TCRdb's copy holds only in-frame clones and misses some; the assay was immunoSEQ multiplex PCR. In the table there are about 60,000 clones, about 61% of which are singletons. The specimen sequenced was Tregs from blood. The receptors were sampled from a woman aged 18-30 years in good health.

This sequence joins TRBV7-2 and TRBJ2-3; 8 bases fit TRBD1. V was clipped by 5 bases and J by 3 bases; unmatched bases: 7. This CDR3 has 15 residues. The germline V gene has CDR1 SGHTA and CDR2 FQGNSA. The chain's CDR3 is CASSRNRQGTDTQYF. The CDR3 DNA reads TGTGCCAGCAGCCGAAATCGACAGGGGACAGATACGCAGTATTTT. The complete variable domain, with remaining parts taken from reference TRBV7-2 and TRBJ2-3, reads GAGVSQSPSNKVTEKGKDVELRCDPISGHTALYWYRQSLGQGLEFLIYFQGNSAPDKSGLPSDRFSAERTGGSVSTLTIQRTQQEDSAVYLCASSRNRQGTDTQYFGPGTRLTVL.

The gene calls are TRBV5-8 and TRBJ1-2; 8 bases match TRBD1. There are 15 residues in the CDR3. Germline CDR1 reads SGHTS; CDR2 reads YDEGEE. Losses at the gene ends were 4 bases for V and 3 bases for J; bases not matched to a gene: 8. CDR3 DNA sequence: TGTGCCAGCAGCCCCGACAGGGGAAGATACTATGGCTACACCTTC. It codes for CASSPDRGRYYGYTF.

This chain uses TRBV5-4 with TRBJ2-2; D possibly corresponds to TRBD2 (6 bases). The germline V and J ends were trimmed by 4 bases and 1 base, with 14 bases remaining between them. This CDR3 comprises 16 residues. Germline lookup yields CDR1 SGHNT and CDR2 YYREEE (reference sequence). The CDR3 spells CASSVGGAGNTGELFF. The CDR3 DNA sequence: TGTGCCAGCAGCGTGGGGGGAGCGGGGAACACCGGGGAGCTGTTTTTT.

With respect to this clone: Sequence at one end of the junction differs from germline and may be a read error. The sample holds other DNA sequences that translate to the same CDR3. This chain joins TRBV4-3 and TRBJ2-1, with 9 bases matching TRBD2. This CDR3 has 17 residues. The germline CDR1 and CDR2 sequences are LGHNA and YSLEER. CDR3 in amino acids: CASSQLLFSGSHNEQFF. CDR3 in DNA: TGCGCCAGCAGCCAACTATTATTTAGCGGGAGTCACAATGAGCAATTCTTC.

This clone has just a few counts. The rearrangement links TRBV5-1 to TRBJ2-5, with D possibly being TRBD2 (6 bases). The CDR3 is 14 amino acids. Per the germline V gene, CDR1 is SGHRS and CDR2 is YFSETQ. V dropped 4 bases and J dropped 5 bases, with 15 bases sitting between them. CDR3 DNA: TGCGCCAGCAGCCGCGGGACGGGAGAGGAGACCCAGTACTTC. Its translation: CASSRGTGEETQYF.

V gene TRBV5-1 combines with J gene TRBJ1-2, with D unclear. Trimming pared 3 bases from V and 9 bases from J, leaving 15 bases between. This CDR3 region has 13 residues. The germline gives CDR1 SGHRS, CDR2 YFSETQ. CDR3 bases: TGCGCCAGCAGCTCCCTGACAAGTGTGAGCTACACCTTC. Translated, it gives CASSSLTSVSYTF.

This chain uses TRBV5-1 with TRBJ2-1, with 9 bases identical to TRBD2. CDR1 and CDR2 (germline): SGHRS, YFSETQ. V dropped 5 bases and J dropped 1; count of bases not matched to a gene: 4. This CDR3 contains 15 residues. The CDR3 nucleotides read TGCGCCAGCAGACCAGCGGGGGGATCCTACAATGAGCAGTTCTTC. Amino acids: CASRPAGGSYNEQFF.

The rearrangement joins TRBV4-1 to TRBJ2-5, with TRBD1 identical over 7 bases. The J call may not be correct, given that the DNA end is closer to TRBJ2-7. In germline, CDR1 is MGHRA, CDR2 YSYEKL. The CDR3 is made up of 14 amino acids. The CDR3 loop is CASSQDSDRSEQYF. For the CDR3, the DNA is TGCGCCAGCAGCCAAGATTCGGACAGGTCCGAGCAGTACTTC.

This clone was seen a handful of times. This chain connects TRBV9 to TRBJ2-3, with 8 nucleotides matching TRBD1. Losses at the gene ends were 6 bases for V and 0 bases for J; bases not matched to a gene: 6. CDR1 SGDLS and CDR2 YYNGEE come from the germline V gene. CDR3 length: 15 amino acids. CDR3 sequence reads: CASTRGQASTDTQYF. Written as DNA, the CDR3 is TGTGCCAGCACCCGGGGACAGGCCAGCACAGATACGCAGTATTTT.

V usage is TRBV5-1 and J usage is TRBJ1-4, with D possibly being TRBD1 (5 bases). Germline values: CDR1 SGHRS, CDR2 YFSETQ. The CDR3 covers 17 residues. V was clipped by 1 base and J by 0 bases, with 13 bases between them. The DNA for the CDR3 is TGCGCCAGCAGCTTGTCGGGCAGGGTTGCAACTAATGAAAAACTGTTTTTT. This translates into CASSLSGRVATNEKLFF. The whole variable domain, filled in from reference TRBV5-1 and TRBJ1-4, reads KAGVTQTPRYLIKTRGQQVTLSCSPISGHRSVSWYQQTPGQGLQFLFEYFSETQRNKGNFPGRFSGRQFSNSRSEMNVSTLELGDSALYLCASSLSGRVATNEKLFFGSGTQLSVL.

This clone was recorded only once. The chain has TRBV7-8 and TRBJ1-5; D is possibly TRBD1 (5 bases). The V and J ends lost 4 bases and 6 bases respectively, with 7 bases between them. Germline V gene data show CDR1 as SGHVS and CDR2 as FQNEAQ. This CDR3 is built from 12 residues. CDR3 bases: TGTGCCAGCAGCTATCAGGGTCAGCCCCAGCATTTT. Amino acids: CASSYQGQPQHF.

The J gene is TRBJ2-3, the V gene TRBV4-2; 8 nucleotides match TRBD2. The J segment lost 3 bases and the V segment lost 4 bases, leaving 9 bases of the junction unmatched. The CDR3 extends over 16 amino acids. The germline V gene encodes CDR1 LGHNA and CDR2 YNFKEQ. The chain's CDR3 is CASSRLASGYTDTQYF. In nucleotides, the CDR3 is TGTGCCAGCAGCCGGCTGGCTAGCGGGTATACAGATACGCAGTATTTT.